This TCR beta chain came from a study of early T cells in non-severe SARS-CoV-2 infection. About the research overall: Unpaired chains resulted from sequencing bulk RNA of unsorted whole blood.

V shed 4 bases and J shed 1 base, with 13 bases lying between them. There are 15 residues in the CDR3. The germline V gene encodes CDR1 SGDLS and CDR2 YYNGEE. MiXCR, run by TCRdb on the 5' RACE reads, gives a single entry per CDR3 protein. The repertoire has about 89,000 distinct CDR3 sequences, roughly 14% of them found once; the top ten carry 0.45% to 0.75%. Sample: whole blood. The chain uses TRBV9 and TRBJ2-3, with D tentatively TRBD2 (6 bases). This sequence originates from an adult who was a healthcare worker with PCR-confirmed SARS-CoV-2 infection or an uninfected control (not recorded which). For the CDR3, the DNA is TGTGCCAGCAGCCCACACCCGGGGGGCACAGATACGCAGTATTTT. Protein: CASSPHPGGTDTQYF.